Below, 2 T cell receptor beta chains from the same sample are listed, as sequenced in a study of PD-1 blockade in classical Hodgkin lymphoma (dated by TCRdb to 2018 to 2021). Reading the label with the study, this specimen's time point is: cycle 1 day 1 (C1D1), immediately before nivolumab initiation. Every trial patient had relapsed following autologous stem cell transplantation, and prior brentuximab vedotin exposure was what differed among cohorts A, B and C. Magnetic negative selection with a Miltenyi CD4+ T cell isolation kit was used to purify CD4+ T cells from thawed PBMCs. Library generation was performed with the immunoSEQ multiplex PCR assay. TCRdb carries this immuneACCESS record with in-frame sequences only. Its versions omit some clonotypes, under half of them owing to an unresolved V gene in the studies checked, with the rest unexplained. The sample table records some 2,400 clones; around 85% of these occur just once. The ten largest clones take up around 1.3% of the sample.

Sequencing was performed on CD4+ T cells from blood, taken at baseline. These receptors were obtained from a human donor with classical Hodgkin lymphoma.

The V gene is TRBV28, the J gene TRBJ1-2; D call uncertain. Germline-derived CDR1 and CDR2 are MDHEN and SYDVKM. The CDR3 sequence is 14 residues long. Trimming stripped 5 bases from V and 2 bases from J, with 12 bases between. CDR3 in amino acids: CASSGGAGNYGYTF. CDR3 nucleotide sequence: TGTGCCAGCAGTGGCGGAGCGGGCAACTATGGCTACACCTTC.

The sample holds one count of this clone. The chain recombines TRBV2 with TRBJ2-5; the match to TRBD2 covers 15 bases. The CDR3 is 18 residues long. Germline V CDR1 and CDR2: SNHLY, FYNNEI. After removal of 6 bases from V and 5 bases from J, the junction contained 13 bases not matched to a gene. The CDR3, as DNA: TGTGCCAGCAGCCGGACTAGCGGGGGGGCCAGGATTATTGAGACCCAGTACTTC. Translated: CASSRTSGGARIIETQYF.